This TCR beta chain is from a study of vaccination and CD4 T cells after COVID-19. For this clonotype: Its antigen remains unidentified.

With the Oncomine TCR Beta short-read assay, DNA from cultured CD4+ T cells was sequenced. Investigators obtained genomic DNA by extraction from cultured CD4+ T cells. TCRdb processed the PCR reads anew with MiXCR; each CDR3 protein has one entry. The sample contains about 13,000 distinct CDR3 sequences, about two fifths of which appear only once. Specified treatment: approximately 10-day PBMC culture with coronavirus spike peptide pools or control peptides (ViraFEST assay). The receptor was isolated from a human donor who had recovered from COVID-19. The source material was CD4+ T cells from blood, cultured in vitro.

The CDR3 DNA is TGCAGTGCCAGGCAGTTCTATGGCTACACCTTC. Translation: CSARQFYGYTF. The V gene is TRBV20-1, the J gene TRBJ1-2; D is ambiguous. This CDR3 has 11 amino acids. The germline gives CDR1 DFQATT, CDR2 SNEGSKA (reference sequence). V was trimmed by 6 bases and J by 4 bases, leaving 9 bases between them.